The subject of this entry is one TCR beta chain. The template used for profiling TCR beta VDJ and CDR3 was genomic DNA. Via MiXCR, TCRdb re-called the reads, giving one row per CDR3 protein. The profile shows 150,000 to 170,000 distinct CDR3 sequences, less than 60% of them singletons. The data originate from a study of CD8+CD57+ T cells in acquired aplastic anemia. The CDR3 has 13 residues. Germline values: CDR1 SGHTA, CDR2 FQGNSA. V gave up 1 base and J gave up 11 bases; unmatched junction bases: 5. CD8+CD57+ cell expansion, shown by flow cytometry, had occurred in the patients selected for sequencing.

This chain connects TRBV7-2 to TRBJ2-3, with TRBD2 matching 8 bases. What was sequenced was sorted CD4+, CD8+, or CD8+CD57+ T cells (not recorded which) from PBMCs. This clonotype was sampled from a human donor with aplastic anemia. CDR3 coding DNA: TGTGCCAGCAGCTTAGGAGGACTAGCTAAGCAGTATTTT. This gives the protein CASSLGGLAKQYF.